This passage covers 19 T cell receptor beta chains from one sample sequenced in a study of shared clonotypes between healthy human individuals. Produced via immunoSEQ multiplex PCR; TCRdb's table is partial and in-frame only. The table records about 2 million clones, roughly 94% of them present only once. CD45RO-negative cells were positively selected for CCR7, leaving out terminally differentiated effector memory CD45RA+ cells. The source material was naive CD8+ T cells sorted from blood. These receptors all stem from a man aged 18 to 35 in good health.

V usage is TRBV4-1 and J usage is TRBJ1-1; 9 nucleotides agree with TRBD1. The CDR3 has 15 residues. Germline V gene data show CDR1 as MGHRA and CDR2 as YSYEKL. Losses at the gene ends were 3 bases for V and 4 bases for J; bases not matched to a gene: 6. DNA for the CDR3: TGCGCCAGCAGCCACGGGACAGGGCTGGGCACTGAAGCTTTCTTT. The encoded protein is CASSHGTGLGTEAFF.

The chain couples TRBV5-4 to TRBJ1-4, with 8 bases identical to TRBD1. This CDR3 spans 15 amino acids. The J segment lost 7 bases and the V segment lost 0 bases, leaving 5 bases of the junction unmatched. Germline V gene lookup returns CDR1 SGHNT and CDR2 YYREEE (reference sequence). The CDR3 nucleotides read TGTGCCAGCAGCTTGGGTCAGGGGGCTAGTGAAAAACTGTTTTTT. It encodes CASSLGQGASEKLFF.

The rearrangement links TRBV29-1 to TRBJ2-7, with TRBD2 as a possible D gene (5 bases). The CDR3 spans 11 residues. Germline lookup yields CDR1 SQVTM and CDR2 ANQGSEA. V dropped 7 bases and J dropped 6 bases, with 13 bases sitting between them. The CDR3: CSAFFGVEQYF. In DNA, the CDR3 is TGCAGCGCTTTCTTCGGGGTCGAGCAGTACTTC.

A word on this clone: Different DNA sequences within this sample yield the same CDR3. The chain joins TRBV4-3 to TRBJ2-3, with D possibly being TRBD2 (6 bases). Trimming shortened V by 5 bases and J by 3 bases, and 12 bases separated the two germline ends. Germline lookup yields CDR1 LGHNA and CDR2 YSLEER. The CDR3 consists of 14 residues. The CDR3 sequence is CASSRLEGTDTQYF. CDR3 bases: TGCGCCAGCAGCAGACTAGAAGGGACAGATACGCAGTATTTT.

This rearrangement joins TRBV2 to TRBJ2-1, with 8 bases identical to TRBD2. Unmatched junction bases numbered 5, after V lost 7 bases and J lost 3 bases. Germline V gives CDR1 SNHLY, CDR2 FYNNEI. The CDR3 loop spans 14 amino acids. The CDR3 sequence: CASKIAGGYNEQFF. CDR3 nucleotide sequence: TGTGCCAGCAAGATTGCGGGGGGCTACAATGAGCAGTTCTTC.

The V and J genes are TRBV6-6 and TRBJ2-7; TRBD1 matches at 9 bases. Per the germline V gene, CDR1 is MNHNY and CDR2 is SVGAGI (reference sequence). This CDR3 comprises 16 residues. Trimming at V came to 5 bases and at J to 0 bases, leaving 8 bases not matched to a gene. The CDR3 region is CASSPRTGVDSYEQYF. The CDR3 DNA follows: TGTGCCAGCAGTCCGAGGACAGGGGTAGACTCCTACGAGCAGTACTTC.

A few counts support this clone. The chain links TRBV27 to TRBJ1-6; no clear D gene. V lost 8 bases and J 0 bases, leaving 5 bases between the germline ends. Germline loops: CDR1 MNHEY, CDR2 SMNVEV (reference sequence). The CDR3 totals 13 residues. The CDR3 coding sequence is TGTGCCAGCCGAGGCTCCTATAATTCACCCCTCCACTTT. Encoded protein: CASRGSYNSPLHF.

The chain recombines TRBV4-1 with TRBJ2-2, with 9 bases matching TRBD1. Trimming took 1 base from V and 4 from J; bases not matched to a gene: 4. Germline values: CDR1 MGHRA, CDR2 YSYEKL. This CDR3 contains 16 residues. CDR3 in amino acids: CASSQGGQGFTGELFF. In DNA, the CDR3 is TGCGCCAGCAGCCAAGGGGGACAGGGATTCACCGGGGAGCTGTTTTTT.

V and J are TRBV9 and TRBJ2-3; D is unclear. The germline gives CDR1 SGDLS, CDR2 YYNGEE. V was pared by 0 bases and J by 2 bases, with 7 bases between. This CDR3 has 14 amino acids. The CDR3 DNA reads as TGTGCCAGCAGCGTAGAGAGCTTCACAGATACGCAGTATTTT. Translating gives CASSVESFTDTQYF.

The chain recombines TRBV4-3 with TRBJ2-3, with 7 positions matching TRBD2. Germline V gene sequence: CDR1 LGHNA, CDR2 YSLEER. Trimming cost V 2 bases and J 4 bases; bases outside gene matches: 6. The CDR3 extends over 15 amino acids. In DNA, the CDR3 is TGCGCCAGCAGCCAACTCGGACTAGTTGCAGATACGCAGTATTTT. Translating gives CASSQLGLVADTQYF.

In the case of this clone: The sample holds other DNA sequences that translate to the same CDR3. V usage is TRBV7-9 and J usage is TRBJ2-5; D call uncertain. CDR3 length: 13 residues. Germline CDR1 is SEHNR and CDR2 is FQNEAQ (reference sequence). V dropped 1 base and J dropped 5 bases, with 8 bases sitting between them. The CDR3 is CASSLVGLETQYF. The CDR3 DNA reads TGTGCCAGCAGCTTAGTAGGGTTGGAGACCCAGTACTTC.

The chain links TRBV5-4 to TRBJ2-7; D is unclear. V was cut by 5 bases and J by 5 bases, with 17 bases left in between. The germline CDR1 and CDR2 sequences are SGHNT and YYREEE (reference sequence). The CDR3 contains 14 residues. The CDR3 reads CASSLMVGVDEQYF. For the CDR3, the DNA is TGTGCCAGCAGTCTCATGGTTGGGGTCGACGAGCAGTACTTC.

The gene calls are TRBV5-6 and TRBJ2-7; D is perhaps TRBD1 (6 bases). V lost 3 bases, J lost 3 bases, and 13 bases lay in between. The germline CDR1 and CDR2 sequences are SGHDT and YYEEEE. CDR3 length equals 14 residues. The DNA of the CDR3 is TGTGCCAGCAGCTGGACAGTGCTTGACTACGAGCAGTACTTC. Its protein is CASSWTVLDYEQYF.

In DNA form, the CDR3 reads TGTGCCAGCAGCTTCACCAATGAGCAGTTCTTC. This translates into CASSFTNEQFF. The chain recombines TRBV11-2 with TRBJ2-1; D not certain. The germline CDR1 and CDR2 sequences are SGHAT and FQNNGV. V shed 3 bases and J shed 6 bases, with 3 bases lying between them. The CDR3 extends over 11 amino acids. Full variable domain (outside the CDR3, taken from reference TRBV11-2 and TRBJ2-1): EAGVAQSPRYKIIEKRQSVAFWCNPISGHATLYWYQQILGQGPKLLIQFQNNGVVDDSQLPKDRFSAERLKGVDSTLKIQPAKLEDSAVYLCASSFTNEQFFGPGTRLTVL.

This chain uses TRBV29-1 with TRBJ2-1; tentative D call: TRBD2 (5 bases). With 3 bases removed from V and 0 bases from J, the gap between germline ends came to 15 bases. This CDR3 spans 16 amino acids. Germline V gene lookup returns CDR1 SQVTM and CDR2 ANQGSEA. DNA of the CDR3: TGCAGCGTTGAGGGTATCGCAAGCGGCTCCTACAATGAGCAGTTCTTC. Its translation: CSVEGIASGSYNEQFF.

The rearrangement uses TRBV5-1 and TRBJ2-7, with D perhaps matching TRBD1 (6 bases). The CDR3 has 15 residues. Trimming took off 4 bases at V and 0 bases at J, with 14 bases between the two ends. Germline V gene sequence: CDR1 SGHRS, CDR2 YFSETQ. DNA for the CDR3: TGCGCCAGCAGCCTAAGCAGGGGACCCTCCTACGAGCAGTACTTC. Translation gives CASSLSRGPSYEQYF.

A note on this clone: The same CDR3 also results from other DNA sequences found in this sample. The V and J genes are TRBV7-9 and TRBJ1-2, with no clear D. From germline, CDR1 is SEHNR and CDR2 FQNEAQ (reference sequence). This CDR3 spans 13 amino acids. The germline V and J ends were trimmed by 1 base and 5 bases, with 8 bases remaining between them. This CDR3 is CASSLGAGYGYTF. As DNA, the CDR3 is TGTGCCAGCAGCTTAGGGGCGGGGTATGGCTACACCTTC.

The DNA of the CDR3 is TGTGCCAGCAGCTTGGATGTGGGGGCCGGAGATACGCAGTATTTT. Translated: CASSLDVGAGDTQYF. V is TRBV5-6 and J is TRBJ2-3, with TRBD1 as a possible D gene (6 bases). Germline V CDR1 and CDR2: SGHDT, YYEEEE. The CDR3 totals 15 residues. V was cut by 0 bases and J by 5 bases, with 13 bases left in between.

This clone was seen only once. V is TRBV10-3 and J is TRBJ1-6; the match to TRBD1 covers 8 bases. Trimming removed 10 bases from V and 7 bases from J; junction bases left unmatched: 6. The CDR3 is 13 amino acids. Germline V gene lookup returns CDR1 ENHRY and CDR2 SYGVKD. CDR3 sequence (DNA): TGTGCCAGCCTGACAGGGGCGAATTCACCCCTCCACTTT. Amino acids: CASLTGANSPLHF.